This T cell receptor (beta chain) stems from a study of a mutant IDH1 vaccine in newly diagnosed glioma. With regard to this clone: The antigen is undetermined.

Time point: week 47, end of study. A 20-mer mutant IDH1 peptide at 300 ug was injected subcutaneously with topical imiquimod. Per the germline V gene, CDR1 is LNHDA and CDR2 is SQIVND (reference sequence). The CDR3 is 13 amino acids. Trimming took 10 bases from V and 1 from J, leaving 13 bases between them. Assay used: immunoSEQ multiplex PCR; TCRdb lists only in-frame clones, some missing. This table has over 45,000 clones, roughly 75% appearing once. The chain couples TRBV19 to TRBJ2-5; D possibly corresponds to TRBD2 (5 bases). This sample comprised PBMCs, obtained from a glioma patient whose treatment included an IDH1 peptide vaccine. The TCR sequence derives from a man aged 50 or older with glioma. The CDR3 nucleotides read TGTGCCACTGTGGGAGCGGCCCAAGAGACCCAGTACTTC. Amino acids: CATVGAAQETQYF.